This T cell receptor (beta chain) was sequenced for a study of T cells after yellow fever vaccination. V was clipped by 6 bases and J by 4 bases; unmatched bases: 3. CDR1 is MNHEY and CDR2 is SVGEGT in the germline V gene. This CDR3 comprises 13 residues. TCRdb re-analysed the 5' RACE reads in MiXCR, keeping a single row per CDR3 protein. The sample contains under 400,000 distinct CDR3 sequences, approximately 13% of which appear only once. This clonotype has a count of ten or more. The V call is TRBV6-2 or TRBV6-3, the J call TRBJ1-5; 7 positions match TRBD1. The source was CD4+ T cells sorted from PBMCs, collected 15 days after the yellow fever booster vaccination. The TCR comes from a man aged 18 to 29 who received the YFV17D yellow fever vaccine. The CDR3 reads CASRTGRNQPQHF. The CDR3, as DNA: TGTGCCAGCAGGACAGGGCGGAATCAGCCCCAGCATTTT.